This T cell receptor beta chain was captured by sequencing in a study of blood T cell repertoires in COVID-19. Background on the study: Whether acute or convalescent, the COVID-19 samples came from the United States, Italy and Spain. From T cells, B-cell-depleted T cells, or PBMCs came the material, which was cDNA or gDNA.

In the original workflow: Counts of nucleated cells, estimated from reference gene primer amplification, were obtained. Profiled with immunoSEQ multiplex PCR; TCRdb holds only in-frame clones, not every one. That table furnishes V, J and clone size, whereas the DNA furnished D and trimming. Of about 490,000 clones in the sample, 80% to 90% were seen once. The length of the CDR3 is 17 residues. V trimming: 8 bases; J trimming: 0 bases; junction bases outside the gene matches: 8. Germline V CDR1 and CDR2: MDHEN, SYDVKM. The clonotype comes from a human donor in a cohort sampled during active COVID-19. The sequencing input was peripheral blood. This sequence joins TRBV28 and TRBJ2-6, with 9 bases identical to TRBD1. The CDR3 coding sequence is TGTGCCAGCTCACCGGGACAGGGACACTCTGGGGCCAACGTCCTGACTTTC. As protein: CASSPGQGHSGANVLTF.